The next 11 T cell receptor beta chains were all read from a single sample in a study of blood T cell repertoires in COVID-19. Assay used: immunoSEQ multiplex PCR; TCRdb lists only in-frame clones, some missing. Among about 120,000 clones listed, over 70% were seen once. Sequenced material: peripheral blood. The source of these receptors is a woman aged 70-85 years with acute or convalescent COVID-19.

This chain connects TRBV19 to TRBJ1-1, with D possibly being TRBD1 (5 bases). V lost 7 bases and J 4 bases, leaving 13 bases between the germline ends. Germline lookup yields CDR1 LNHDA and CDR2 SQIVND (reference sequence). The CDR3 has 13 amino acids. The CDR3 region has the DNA TGTGCCAGTAAGTTCAGGGAGGGCACTGAAGCTTTCTTT. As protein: CASKFREGTEAFF.

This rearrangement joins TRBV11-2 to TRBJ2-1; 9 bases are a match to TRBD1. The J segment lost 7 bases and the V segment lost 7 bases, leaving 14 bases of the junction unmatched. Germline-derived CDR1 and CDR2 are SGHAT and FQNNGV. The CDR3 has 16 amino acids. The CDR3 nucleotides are TGTGCCAGCATGGCCCCACGGACAGGGGATAGGAATGAGCAGTTCTTC. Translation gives CASMAPRTGDRNEQFF.

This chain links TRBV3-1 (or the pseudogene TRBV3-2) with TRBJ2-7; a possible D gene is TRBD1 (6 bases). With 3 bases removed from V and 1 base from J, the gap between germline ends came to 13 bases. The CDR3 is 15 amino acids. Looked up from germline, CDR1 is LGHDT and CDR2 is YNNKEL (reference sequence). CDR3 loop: CASSQGAGRSYEQYF. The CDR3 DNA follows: TGTGCCAGCAGCCAGGGGGCAGGAAGGTCCTACGAGCAGTACTTC.

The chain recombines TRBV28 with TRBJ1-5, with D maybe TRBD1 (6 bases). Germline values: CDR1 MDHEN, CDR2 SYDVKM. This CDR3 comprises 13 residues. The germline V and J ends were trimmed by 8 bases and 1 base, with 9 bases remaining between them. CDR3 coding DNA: TGTGCCAGCGCTGACAGGAGCAATCAGCCCCAGCATTTT. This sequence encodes CASADRSNQPQHF.

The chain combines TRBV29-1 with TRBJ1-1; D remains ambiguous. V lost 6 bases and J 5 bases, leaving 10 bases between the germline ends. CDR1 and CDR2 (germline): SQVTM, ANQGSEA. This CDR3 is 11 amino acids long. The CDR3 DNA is TGCAGCGTCGCTCGGAGAACTGAAGCTTTCTTT. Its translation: CSVARRTEAFF.

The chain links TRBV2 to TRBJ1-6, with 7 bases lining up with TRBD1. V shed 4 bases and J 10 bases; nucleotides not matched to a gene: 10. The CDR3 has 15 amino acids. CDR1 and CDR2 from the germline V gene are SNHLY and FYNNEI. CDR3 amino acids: CASSGETGNHSPLHF. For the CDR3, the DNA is TGTGCCAGCAGTGGGGAGACAGGGAATCACTCACCCCTCCACTTT. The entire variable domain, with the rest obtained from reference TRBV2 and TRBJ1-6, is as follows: EPEVTQTPSHQVTQMGQEVILRCVPISNHLYFYWYRQILGQKVEFLVSFYNNEISEKSEIFDDQFSVERPDGSNFTLKIRSTKLEDSAMYFCASSGETGNHSPLHFGNGTRLTVT.

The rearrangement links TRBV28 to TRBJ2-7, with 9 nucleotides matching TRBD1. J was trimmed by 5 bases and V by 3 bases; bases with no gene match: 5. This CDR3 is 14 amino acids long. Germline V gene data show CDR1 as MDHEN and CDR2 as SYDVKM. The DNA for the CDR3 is TGTGCCAGCAGTTTGGGACAGGGCGGCAACGAGCAGTACTTC. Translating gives CASSLGQGGNEQYF.

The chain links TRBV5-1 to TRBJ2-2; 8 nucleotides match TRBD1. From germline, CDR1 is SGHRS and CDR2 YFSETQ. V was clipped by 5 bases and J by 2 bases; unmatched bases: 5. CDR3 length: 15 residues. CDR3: CASSLDRGNTGELFF. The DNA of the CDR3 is TGCGCCAGCAGTTTAGACAGGGGTAACACCGGGGAGCTGTTTTTT.

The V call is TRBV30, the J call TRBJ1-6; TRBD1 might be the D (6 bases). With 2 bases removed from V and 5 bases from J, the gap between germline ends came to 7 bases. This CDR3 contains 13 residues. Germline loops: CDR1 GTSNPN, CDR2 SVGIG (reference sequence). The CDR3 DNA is TGTGCCTGGAGTTACAGGGATAATTCACCCCTCCACTTT. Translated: CAWSYRDNSPLHF.

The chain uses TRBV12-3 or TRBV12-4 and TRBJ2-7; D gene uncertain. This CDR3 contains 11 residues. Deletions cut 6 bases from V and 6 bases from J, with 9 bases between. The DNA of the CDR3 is TGTGCCAGCAGCGGGTCGGGCGAGCAGTACTTC. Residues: CASSGSGEQYF.

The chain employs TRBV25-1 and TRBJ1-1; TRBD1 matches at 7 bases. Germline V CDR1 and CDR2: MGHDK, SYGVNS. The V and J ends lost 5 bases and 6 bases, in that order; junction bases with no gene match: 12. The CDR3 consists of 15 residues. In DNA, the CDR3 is TGTGCCAGCAGTCCTCAACAACAGGGGTCGCCTGAAGCTTTCTTT. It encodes CASSPQQQGSPEAFF.